The text below deals with one T cell receptor beta chain. Its antigen remains unknown. The source of the sample is a study of blood T cells in healthy people across ages. Study-level results: Significant beta diversity loss was already apparent by age about 42, declining roughly linearly. Observed TCR beta diversity showed a strong correlation with the percentage of naive T cells as measured by flow cytometry. Long-lived donors exceeded aged donors in naive CD4+ cells and diversity.

Primers used in a second PCR of roughly 7 to 11 cycles were a sample-barcoded 5' primer and a J-beta primer mix. Each CDR3 protein gets one entry after TCRdb re-called the 5' RACE reads with MiXCR. This table has almost 1 million distinct CDR3 sequences, 51% appearing once. Individuals who donated were healthy Caucasians from Russia aged roughly 6 to 95. The sequence derives from a woman aged 60-70 years in good health. Sequencing input: blood.

CDR3 in DNA: TGTGCCAGCCATCAGAGGGACAATGAGCAGTTCTTC. Protein: CASHQRDNEQFF. The V and J genes are TRBV27 and TRBJ2-1; D is perhaps TRBD2 (5 bases). The V end was cut by 8 bases, the J end by 5 bases, with 10 bases between. This CDR3 has 12 residues. Germline CDR1 is MNHEY and CDR2 is SMNVEV (reference sequence).